The 13 T cell receptor beta chains in this list originate from one sample, sequenced in a study of cytotoxic CD8 clonotypes in ibrutinib-treated CLL. The table came from immunoSEQ multiplex PCR; TCRdb's copy has only in-frame clones and leaves some out. Here the sample spans approximately 170,000 clones, more than 70% being singletons. The sample was PBMCs, taken at disease progression, from a patient treated with ibrutinib. The receptor source for this set is a human donor with chronic lymphocytic leukemia.

The rearrangement joins TRBV5-1 to TRBJ2-2; D is unclear. Between the trimmed V and J ends, which lost 4 bases and 5 bases, there was a span of 18 bases. This CDR3 is built from 16 residues. Per the germline V gene, CDR1 is SGHRS and CDR2 is YFSETQ. The CDR3 DNA follows: TGCGCCAGCAGCCCACACTTAACGGCAAGGACCGGGGAGCTGTTTTTT. This gives the protein CASSPHLTARTGELFF.

The DNA of the CDR3 is TGTGCCTGGAGTCAGGGAGGGTCGGCCAATGAGCAGTTCTTC. Translation: CAWSQGGSANEQFF. V gene TRBV30 combines with J gene TRBJ2-1; 7 bases fit TRBD2. Germline CDR1 GTSNPN, CDR2 SVGIG (reference sequence). The junction had 7 bases not matched to a gene; V was cut back by 2 bases and J by 6 bases. The length of the CDR3 is 14 residues.

The rearrangement joins TRBV7-2 to TRBJ2-7; TRBD1 agrees at 7 bases. The CDR3 loop spans 14 amino acids. V dropped 5 bases and J dropped 3; count of bases not matched to a gene: 7. The germline V gene has CDR1 SGHTA and CDR2 FQGNSA. CDR3 sequence reads: CASSLTHRGYEQYF. CDR3 bases: TGTGCCAGCAGCCTTACCCACAGGGGCTACGAGCAGTACTTC.

The J gene is TRBJ2-1, the V gene TRBV4-2, with TRBD2 as a possible D gene (6 bases). Trimming cost V 4 bases and J 5 bases, with 12 bases left between them. The CDR3 sequence is 14 residues long. Germline CDR1 reads LGHNA; CDR2 reads YNFKEQ. DNA for the CDR3: TGTGCCAGCAGCCGGGGACTCCAGAACAATGAGCAGTTCTTC. It specifies CASSRGLQNNEQFF.

CDR3 nucleotides: TGCAGCGTTGCGGGACAGGCTATCTACAATGAGCAGTTCTTC. Amino acid sequence: CSVAGQAIYNEQFF. The rearrangement uses TRBV29-1 and TRBJ2-1, with 8 bases that match TRBD1. CDR3 length: 14 amino acids. After removal of 4 bases from V and 3 bases from J, the junction contained 5 bases not matched to a gene. Germline values: CDR1 SQVTM, CDR2 ANQGSEA.

The V gene is TRBV7-6, the J gene TRBJ2-2; the match to TRBD2 covers 7 bases. Germline V gives CDR1 SGHVS, CDR2 FNYEAQ. V lost 7 bases to trimming and J lost 5 bases; unmatched junction nucleotides: 16. This CDR3 has 17 residues. CDR3 protein: CASTPSRGGKSTGELFF. The CDR3 nucleotides read TGTGCCAGCACCCCCTCAAGGGGAGGGAAGTCAACCGGGGAGCTGTTTTTT.

This rearrangement joins TRBV4-1 to TRBJ1-3; D unresolved. The CDR3 is 16 amino acids. CDR1 and CDR2 from the germline V gene are MGHRA and YSYEKL. Trimming took 3 bases from V and 6 from J, leaving 18 bases between them. The DNA of the CDR3 is TGCGCCAGCAGCCAGGTGGGGAAGGACGGTGTAAACACCATATATTTT. Amino acids: CASSQVGKDGVNTIYF.

CDR3 DNA: TGTGCCAGTAGTATTATAGGGGAAAAACTGTTTTTT. This sequence encodes CASSIIGEKLFF. The chain is built from TRBV19 and TRBJ1-4, with D uncertain. Trimming took off 3 bases at V and 8 bases at J, with 7 bases between the two ends. The CDR3 sequence is 12 residues long. Looked up from germline, CDR1 is LNHDA and CDR2 is SQIVND (reference sequence).

J is TRBJ1-2 and V is TRBV30; D gene unclear. V lost 2 bases to trimming and J lost 8 bases, with 12 bases between them. Germline values: CDR1 GTSNPN, CDR2 SVGIG (reference sequence). The CDR3 sequence is 12 residues long. In nucleotides, the CDR3 is TGTGCCTGGAGTATTAATGAACGAGGCTACACCTTC. Its translation is CAWSINERGYTF.

This chain links TRBV6-6 with TRBJ2-7; 7 nucleotides match TRBD2. V trimming: 0 bases; J trimming: 9 bases; junction bases outside the gene matches: 8. The germline gives CDR1 MNHNY, CDR2 SVGAGI (reference sequence). The CDR3 contains 14 residues. DNA for the CDR3: TGTGCCAGCAGTTACTCCGGGGAGGGATCGGGGCAGTACTTC. It yields the protein CASSYSGEGSGQYF.

The J gene is TRBJ1-2, the V gene TRBV2; 9 bases match TRBD1. The J segment lost 7 bases and the V segment lost 8 bases, leaving 8 bases of the junction unmatched. The CDR3 covers 13 residues. Per the germline V gene, CDR1 is SNHLY and CDR2 is FYNNEI. For the CDR3, the DNA is TGTGCCAGCGAAAACAGGGGGCGGGGTGGCTACACCTTC. Translated, it gives CASENRGRGGYTF.

The chain links TRBV19 to TRBJ2-7, with TRBD1 matching over 8 bases. CDR3 length: 14 residues. Losses at the gene ends were 3 bases for V and 3 bases for J; bases not matched to a gene: 4. Germline CDR1 and CDR2: LNHDA and SQIVND (reference sequence). The CDR3: CASSMGQVNYEQYF. The CDR3 DNA reads TGTGCCAGTAGTATGGGACAGGTAAACTACGAGCAGTACTTC.

This clone was recorded only once. The chain combines TRBV9 with TRBJ1-2; D is uncertain. CDR1 is SGDLS and CDR2 is YYNGEE in the germline V gene. The CDR3 is 14 amino acids. V was cut by 0 bases and J by 4 bases, with 10 bases left in between. This chain's CDR3 is CASSVGTRSYGYTF. In nucleotides, the CDR3 is TGTGCCAGCAGCGTAGGGACTAGGAGCTATGGCTACACCTTC.